This T cell receptor (beta chain) comes out of a study of blood T cell repertoires in COVID-19 (dated by TCRdb to 2020 to 2021). Turning to the overall study: The collaborator samples originated in the United States, Italy and Spain and spanned the acute and convalescent phases of COVID-19. The material from the prospective study consisted of cDNA or gDNA derived from T cells, B-cell-depleted T cells, or PBMCs. Subjects who had been exposed to COVID-19, were actively infected with it, or had recovered from it provided the deeply sampled blood TCRbeta repertoires that made up the dataset. The repertoires were released in a freely available public database meant as a resource for research on the immune response to SARS-CoV-2. Samples came from the ongoing ImmuneRACE study (first 160 participants) plus 1,254 subjects from 6 global collaborators. Sample metadata almost always included a de-identified subject ID, COVID-19 status, age in years and sex. Where HLA class I and class II types were available, the types were taken from metadata supplied by the sample provider, not from assay-based typing.

As regards this clone: Its antigen is unknown. Per-base quality was not reported, and no clone a single base away is much larger than it.

The junction shows trimming of 0 bases on V and 7 bases on J, plus 10 bases between the germline ends. For CDR1 and CDR2, the germline V gene lists SGHDN and FVKESK. The CDR3 has 14 amino acids, counting the end cysteine and phenylalanine. CDR3 DNA is the only sequence kept; it has 42 bases, read in frame from the first base. In the prospective study, participants were about 18 to 95 years old, resided in about 25 geographic areas of the United States, and were enrolled through a virtual design. Cohort assignment in the prospective study relied on participant-reported clinical history from a screening survey and a study questionnaire. In the prospective study, whole blood, serum and a nasopharyngeal or oropharyngeal swab were collected from each participant by mobile phlebotomists. Prospective study participants could optionally give additional blood draws and questionnaires over an approximately two-month period. Prospective study blood samples were shipped either frozen or at room temperature before DNA extraction.

TCRbeta CDR3 regions were amplified from genomic DNA by means of the immunoSEQ Assay, a bias-controlled multiplex PCR. The study's processing was this. Nucleated cell counts per sample were estimated from amplification of reference gene primers within the assay. Sequence reads were collapsed and filtered to measure the absolute abundance of every unique TCRbeta CDR3 rearrangement. For each sample, productive Simpson clonality was calculated by taking the square root of Simpson's diversity index across productive rearrangements. Sourced from immuneACCESS, this table was stored by TCRdb with only in-frame sequences that have V and J called. A share of the clones is absent; for the studies checked, an unresolved V gene accounts for under half, and the remainder has no known explanation. Clone size and V and J calls were adopted from that table, with D and trimming inferred from the DNA. This sample holds some 200,000 clones; roughly 86% were observed only once. Clones ranked in the top ten supply 10% to 13% of the sample.

The paper as a whole reports these results and caveats: How much clinical and demographic metadata was included differed by source and by participant, and the metadata was provided uncurated.

The rearranged chain carries TRBV14 and TRBJ2-1, with TRBD2 perhaps the D gene, on 5 matching bases. The sample taken for sequencing was PBMCs or T cells enriched from blood (not recorded which). This TCR derives from a man between 18 and 35 years old with acute COVID-19. The encoded CDR3 is CASSQERASNEQFF. The nucleotide sequence is given as TGTGCCAGCAGCCAAGAGAGGGCGAGTAATGAGCAGTTCTTC. When the CDR3 is completed using the reference TRBV14 and TRBJ2-1 genes on either side, the full variable domain is EAGVTQFPSHSVIEKGQTVTLRCDPISGHDNLYWYRRVMGKEIKFLLHFVKESKQDESGMPNNRFLAERTGGTYSTLKVQPAELEDSGVYFCASSQERASNEQFFGPGTRLTVL.